This passage covers 9 T cell receptor beta chains from one sample sequenced in a study of shared clonotypes between healthy human individuals. Here immunoSEQ multiplex PCR was the method, and the copy in TCRdb shows in-frame clones only, minus some. Here the sample spans under 850,000 clones, over 55% being singletons. Input material: memory CD4+ T cells sorted from blood. Subset defined: CD45RA-negative fraction. The receptors shown here come from a woman in her twenties or thirties in good health.

The genes are TRBV18 and TRBJ2-7, with 8 bases that match TRBD2. J was trimmed by 7 bases and V by 6 bases; bases with no gene match: 8. Germline V CDR1 and CDR2: KGHSH, LQKENI. This CDR3 is 13 amino acids long. This CDR3 is CASSPGGAGEQYF. As DNA, the CDR3 is TGTGCCAGCTCCCCGGGGGGGGCTGGGGAGCAGTACTTC.

The chain recombines TRBV2 with TRBJ2-5, with TRBD1 as a possible D gene (6 bases). Trimming cost V 7 bases and J 1 base, with 16 bases left between them. The CDR3 is 15 amino acids. Germline V gene data show CDR1 as SNHLY and CDR2 as FYNNEI. The CDR3 DNA reads as TGTGCCAGCAATACCTTTGGACAGTTCCAAGAGACCCAGTACTTC. Translating gives CASNTFGQFQETQYF.

This clone was seen a few times. The CDR3: CASSQEGGFSSYNEQFF. The CDR3 bases are TGCGCCAGCAGCCAAGAGGGGGGGTTCAGCTCCTACAATGAGCAGTTCTTC. This chain joins TRBV4-1 and TRBJ2-1; TRBD2 aligns across 7 bases. From germline, CDR1 is MGHRA and CDR2 YSYEKL. With 0 bases clipped from V and 0 bases from J, the junction kept 5 bases outside the gene matches. CDR3 size: 17 residues.

The rearrangement links TRBV5-5 to TRBJ1-2; 7 bases are a match to TRBD1. The germline CDR1 and CDR2 sequences are SGHKS and YYEKEE (reference sequence). The CDR3 has 19 amino acids. V trimming: 0 bases; J trimming: 4 bases; junction bases outside the gene matches: 18. The CDR3 sequence is CASSLVLLGQINSGYGYTF. CDR3 nucleotide sequence: TGTGCCAGCAGCTTGGTCCTTTTGGGACAGATAAATTCGGGCTATGGCTACACCTTC.

As to this clone: The same CDR3 also results from other DNA sequences found in this sample. The rearrangement links TRBV5-1 to TRBJ2-1; 9 bases align to TRBD2. This CDR3 has 15 amino acids. The J segment lost 4 bases and the V segment lost 2 bases, leaving 4 bases of the junction unmatched. Germline assignment: CDR1 SGHRS and CDR2 YFSETQ. CDR3 in DNA: TGCGCCAGCAGCTTCTCTAGCGGGGCTTACAATGAGCAGTTCTTC. Protein sequence: CASSFSSGAYNEQFF. Using reference TRBV5-1 and TRBJ2-1 for the parts outside the CDR3, the full variable domain is KAGVTQTPRYLIKTRGQQVTLSCSPISGHRSVSWYQQTPGQGLQFLFEYFSETQRNKGNFPGRFSGRQFSNSRSEMNVSTLELGDSALYLCASSFSSGAYNEQFFGPGTRLTVL.

This clone appeared once. J is TRBJ2-5 and V is TRBV7-9; D possibly corresponds to TRBD2 (5 bases). The CDR3 loop spans 13 amino acids. Per germline, CDR1 SEHNR and CDR2 FQNEAQ (reference sequence). Deletions cut 4 bases from V and 5 bases from J, with 11 bases between. This CDR3 is CASSYNPGETQYF. DNA of the CDR3: TGTGCCAGCAGCTACAACCCGGGGGAGACCCAGTACTTC.

The V call is TRBV6-6, the J call TRBJ2-3; D unclear. Germline CDR1 is MNHNY and CDR2 is SVGAGI (reference sequence). The CDR3 has 12 amino acids. V lost 8 bases, J lost 2 bases, and 8 bases lay in between. The CDR3 DNA reads as TGTGCCAGCGGACCATACACAGATACGCAGTATTTT. It translates to CASGPYTDTQYF.

J is TRBJ2-1 and V is TRBV4-1, with TRBD2 identical over 14 bases. The CDR3 is 20 residues long. Germline trimming cut 6 bases from V and 7 bases from J; bases unmatched to any gene: 20. Germline V gives CDR1 MGHRA, CDR2 YSYEKL. CDR3 sequence: CASRPVLMKTTSGRGNEQFF. DNA for the CDR3: TGCGCCAGCAGACCCGTGCTAATGAAGACGACTAGCGGGAGGGGTAATGAGCAGTTCTTC.

In this sample, this clone turned up a few times. V usage is TRBV5-1 and J usage is TRBJ2-4; the match to TRBD2 covers 9 bases. This CDR3 contains 15 residues. With 4 bases clipped from V and 2 bases from J, the junction kept 4 bases outside the gene matches. CDR1 is SGHRS, CDR2 YFSETQ, per germline. Here the CDR3 reads CASSPGTSTKNIQYF. CDR3 in DNA: TGCGCCAGCAGCCCCGGGACTAGCACCAAAAACATTCAGTACTTC.